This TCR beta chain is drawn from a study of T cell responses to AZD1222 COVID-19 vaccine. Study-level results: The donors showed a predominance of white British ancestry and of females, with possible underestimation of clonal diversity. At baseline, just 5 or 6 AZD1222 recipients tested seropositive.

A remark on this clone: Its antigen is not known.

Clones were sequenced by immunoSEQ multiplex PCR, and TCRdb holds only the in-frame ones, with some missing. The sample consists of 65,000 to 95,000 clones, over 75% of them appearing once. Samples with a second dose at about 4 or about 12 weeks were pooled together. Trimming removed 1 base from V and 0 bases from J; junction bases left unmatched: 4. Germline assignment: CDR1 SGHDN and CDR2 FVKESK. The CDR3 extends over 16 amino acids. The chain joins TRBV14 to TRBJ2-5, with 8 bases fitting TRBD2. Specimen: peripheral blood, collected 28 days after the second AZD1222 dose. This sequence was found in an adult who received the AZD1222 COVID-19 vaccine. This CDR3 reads CASSQALAGYQETQYF. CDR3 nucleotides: TGTGCCAGCAGCCAAGCTTTAGCGGGGTACCAAGAGACCCAGTACTTC.